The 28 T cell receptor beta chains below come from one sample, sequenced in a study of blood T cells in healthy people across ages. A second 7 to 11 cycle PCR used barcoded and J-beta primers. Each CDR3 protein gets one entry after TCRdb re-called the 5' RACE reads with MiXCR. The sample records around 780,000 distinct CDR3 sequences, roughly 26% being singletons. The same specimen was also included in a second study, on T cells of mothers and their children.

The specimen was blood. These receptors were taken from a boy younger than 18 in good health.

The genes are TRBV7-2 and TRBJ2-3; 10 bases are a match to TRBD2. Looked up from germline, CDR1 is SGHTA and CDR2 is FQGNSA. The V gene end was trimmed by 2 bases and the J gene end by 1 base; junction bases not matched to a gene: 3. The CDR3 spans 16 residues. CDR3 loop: CASSLSGLAGTDTQYF. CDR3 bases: TGTGCCAGCAGCTTAAGTGGACTAGCGGGCACAGATACGCAGTATTTT. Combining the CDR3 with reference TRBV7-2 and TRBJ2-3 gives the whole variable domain GAGVSQSPSNKVTEKGKDVELRCDPISGHTALYWYRQSLGQGLEFLIYFQGNSAPDKSGLPSDRFSAERTGGSVSTLTIQRTQQEDSAVYLCASSLSGLAGTDTQYFGPGTRLTVL.

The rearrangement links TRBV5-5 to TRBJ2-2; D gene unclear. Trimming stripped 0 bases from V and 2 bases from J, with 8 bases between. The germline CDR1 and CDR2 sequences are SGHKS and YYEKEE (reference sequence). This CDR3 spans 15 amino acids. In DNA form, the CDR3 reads TGTGCCAGCAGCTTGGTGCTCAGTAACACCGGGGAGCTGTTTTTT. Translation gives CASSLVLSNTGELFF.

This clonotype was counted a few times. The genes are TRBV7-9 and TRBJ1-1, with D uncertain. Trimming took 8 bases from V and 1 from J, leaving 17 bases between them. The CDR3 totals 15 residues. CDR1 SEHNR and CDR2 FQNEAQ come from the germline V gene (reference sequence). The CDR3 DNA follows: TGTGCCAGCGTACCCAGACTTCATGAGAACACTGAAGCTTTCTTT. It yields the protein CASVPRLHENTEAFF.

CDR3 bases: TGTGCCAGCGGCTTAGGGGGGGCAGTCAAAAACATTCAGTACTTC. The encoded protein is CASGLGGAVKNIQYF. The chain recombines TRBV28 with TRBJ2-4; a possible D gene is TRBD2 (7 bases). Germline CDR1 MDHEN, CDR2 SYDVKM. This CDR3 region has 15 residues. With 8 bases removed from V and 3 bases from J, the gap between germline ends came to 17 bases.

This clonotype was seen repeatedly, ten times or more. CDR3 nucleotides: TGCAGTGCTAGTTGGGCTAGCGGGGGGAGGGAGACCCAGTACTTC. Residues: CSASWASGGRETQYF. The chain joins TRBV20-1 to TRBJ2-5, with 11 bases that match TRBD2. V shed 3 bases and J 5 bases; nucleotides not matched to a gene: 8. From germline, CDR1 is DFQATT and CDR2 SNEGSKA (reference sequence). The length of the CDR3 is 15 residues.

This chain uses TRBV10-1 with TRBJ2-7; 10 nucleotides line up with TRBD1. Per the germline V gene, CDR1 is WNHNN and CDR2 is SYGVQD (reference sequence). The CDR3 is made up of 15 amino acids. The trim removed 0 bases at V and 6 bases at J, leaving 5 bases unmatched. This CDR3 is CASSESKGTGVEQYF. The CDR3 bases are TGCGCCAGCAGTGAGTCTAAGGGGACAGGGGTCGAGCAGTACTTC.

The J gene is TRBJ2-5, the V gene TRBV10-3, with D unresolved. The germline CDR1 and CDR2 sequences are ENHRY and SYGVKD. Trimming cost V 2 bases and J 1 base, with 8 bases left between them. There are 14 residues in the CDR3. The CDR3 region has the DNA TGTGCCATCAGTGAGGCTGGAACCCAAGAGACCCAGTACTTC. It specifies CAISEAGTQETQYF.

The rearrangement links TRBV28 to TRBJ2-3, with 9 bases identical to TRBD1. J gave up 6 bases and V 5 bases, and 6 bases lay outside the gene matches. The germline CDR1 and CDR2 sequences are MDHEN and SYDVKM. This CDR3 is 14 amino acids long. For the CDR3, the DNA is TGTGCCAGCAGTCAACAGGGGGCAAGGGATACGCAGTATTTT. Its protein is CASSQQGARDTQYF.

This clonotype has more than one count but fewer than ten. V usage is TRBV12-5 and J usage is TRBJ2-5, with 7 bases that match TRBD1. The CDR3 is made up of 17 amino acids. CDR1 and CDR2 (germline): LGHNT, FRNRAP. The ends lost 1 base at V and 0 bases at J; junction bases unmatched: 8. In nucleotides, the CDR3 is TGTGCTAGTGGTTTGGCCCGGGACAGCTTACACCAAGAGACCCAGTACTTC. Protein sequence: CASGLARDSLHQETQYF.

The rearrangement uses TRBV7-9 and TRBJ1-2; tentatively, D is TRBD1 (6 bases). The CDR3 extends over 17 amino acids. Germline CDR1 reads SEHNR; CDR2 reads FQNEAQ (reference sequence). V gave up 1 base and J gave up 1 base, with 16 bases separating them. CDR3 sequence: CASSLEGGRLDNYGYTF. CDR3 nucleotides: TGTGCCAGCAGCTTAGAGGGGGGCCGTTTGGATAACTATGGCTACACCTTC. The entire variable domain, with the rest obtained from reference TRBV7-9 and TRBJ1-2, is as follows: DTGVSQNPRHKITKRGQNVTFRCDPISEHNRLYWYRQTLGQGPEFLTYFQNEAQLEKSRLLSDRFSAERPKGSFSTLEIQRTEQGDSAMYLCASSLEGGRLDNYGYTFGSGTRLTVV.

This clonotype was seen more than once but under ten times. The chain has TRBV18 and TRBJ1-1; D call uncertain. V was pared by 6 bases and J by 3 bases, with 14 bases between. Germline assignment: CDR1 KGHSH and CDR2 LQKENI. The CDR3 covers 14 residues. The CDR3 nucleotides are TGTGCCAGCTCGGGATACAAGGAAGACACTGAAGCTTTCTTT. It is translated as CASSGYKEDTEAFF.

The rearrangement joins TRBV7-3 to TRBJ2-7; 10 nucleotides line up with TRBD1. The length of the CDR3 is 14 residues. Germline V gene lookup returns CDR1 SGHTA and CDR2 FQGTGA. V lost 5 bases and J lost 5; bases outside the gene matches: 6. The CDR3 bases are TGTGCCAGCAGCCCGGGACAGGGGTGGCACGAGCAGTACTTC. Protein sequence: CASSPGQGWHEQYF.

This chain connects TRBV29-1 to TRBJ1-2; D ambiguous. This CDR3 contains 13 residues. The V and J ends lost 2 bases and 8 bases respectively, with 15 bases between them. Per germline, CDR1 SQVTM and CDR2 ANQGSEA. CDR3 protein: CSVESLRGGGYTF. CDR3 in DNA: TGCAGCGTTGAATCTCTCCGGGGTGGGGGCTACACCTTC.

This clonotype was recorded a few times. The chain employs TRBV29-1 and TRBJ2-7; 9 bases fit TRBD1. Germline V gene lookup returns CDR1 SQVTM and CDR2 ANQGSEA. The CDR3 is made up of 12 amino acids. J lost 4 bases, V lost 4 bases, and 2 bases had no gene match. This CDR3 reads CSVVGQGYEQYF. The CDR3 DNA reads TGCAGCGTTGTGGGACAGGGATACGAGCAGTACTTC.

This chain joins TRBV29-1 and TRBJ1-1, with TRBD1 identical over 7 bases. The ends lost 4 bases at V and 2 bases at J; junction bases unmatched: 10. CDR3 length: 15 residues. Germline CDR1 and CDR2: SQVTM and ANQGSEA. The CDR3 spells CSVVVGTAINTEAFF. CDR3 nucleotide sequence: TGCAGCGTTGTAGTGGGGACAGCAATTAACACTGAAGCTTTCTTT.

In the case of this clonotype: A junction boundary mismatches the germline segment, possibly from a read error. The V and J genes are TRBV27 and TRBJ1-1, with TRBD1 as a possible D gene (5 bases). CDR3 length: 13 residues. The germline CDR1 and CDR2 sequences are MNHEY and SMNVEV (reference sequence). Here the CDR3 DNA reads TGTGCCAACAGTTGGGGGATGAACACTGAAGCTTTCTTT. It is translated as CANSWGMNTEAFF.

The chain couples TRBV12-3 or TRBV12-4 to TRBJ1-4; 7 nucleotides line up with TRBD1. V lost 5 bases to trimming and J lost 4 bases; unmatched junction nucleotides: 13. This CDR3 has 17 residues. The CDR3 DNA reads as TGTGCCAGCAGTATGCAACCCGCAGGGGGACATAATGAAAAACTGTTTTTT. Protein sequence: CASSMQPAGGHNEKLFF.

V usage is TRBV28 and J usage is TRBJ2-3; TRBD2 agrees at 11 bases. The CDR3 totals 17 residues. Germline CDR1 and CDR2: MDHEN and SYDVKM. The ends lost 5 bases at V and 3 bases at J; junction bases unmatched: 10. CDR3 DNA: TGTGCCAGCAGTGCCCCCGGTAGCGGGAGGGGGACAGATACGCAGTATTTT. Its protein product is CASSAPGSGRGTDTQYF. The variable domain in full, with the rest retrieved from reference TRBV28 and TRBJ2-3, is DVKVTQSSRYLVKRTGEKVFLECVQDMDHENMFWYRQDPGLGLRLIYFSYDVKMKEKGDIPEGYSVSREKKERFSLILESASTNQTSMYLCASSAPGSGRGTDTQYFGPGTRLTVL.

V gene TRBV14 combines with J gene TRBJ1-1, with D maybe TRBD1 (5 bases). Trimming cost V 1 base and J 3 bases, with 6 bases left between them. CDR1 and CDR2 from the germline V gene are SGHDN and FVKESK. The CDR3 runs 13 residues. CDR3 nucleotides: TGTGCCAGCAGCCAAGGACAGTACACTGAAGCTTTCTTT. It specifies CASSQGQYTEAFF.

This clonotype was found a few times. In DNA, the CDR3 is TGCGCCAGCAGCTACGGGACTAGCGGGGCTAATGAGCAGTTCTTC. Protein sequence: CASSYGTSGANEQFF. The chain carries TRBV5-1 and TRBJ2-5; 13 nucleotides agree with TRBD2. The J call is uncertain, as TRBJ2-1 better fits the DNA end. The CDR3 totals 15 residues. In germline, CDR1 is SGHRS, CDR2 YFSETQ.

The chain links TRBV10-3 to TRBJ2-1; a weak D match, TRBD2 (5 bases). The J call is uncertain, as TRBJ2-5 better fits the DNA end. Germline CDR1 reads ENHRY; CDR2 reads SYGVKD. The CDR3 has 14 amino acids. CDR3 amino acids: CAISAASQEETQYF. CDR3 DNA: TGTGCCATCAGTGCTGCTAGCCAGGAGGAGACCCAGTACTTC.

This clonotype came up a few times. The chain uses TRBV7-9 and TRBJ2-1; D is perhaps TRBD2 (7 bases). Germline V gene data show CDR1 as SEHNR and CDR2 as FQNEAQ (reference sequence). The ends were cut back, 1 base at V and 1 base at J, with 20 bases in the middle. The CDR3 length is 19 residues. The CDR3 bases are TGTGCCAGCAGCTTAGTCCGTTATGCGGGGGCCCCATCCTACAATGAGCAGTTCTTC. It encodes CASSLVRYAGAPSYNEQFF.

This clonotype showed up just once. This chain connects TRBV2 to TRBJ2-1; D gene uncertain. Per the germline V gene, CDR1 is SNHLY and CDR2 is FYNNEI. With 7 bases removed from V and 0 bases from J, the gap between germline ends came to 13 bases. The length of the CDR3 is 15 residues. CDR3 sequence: CASTRAVSSYNEQFF. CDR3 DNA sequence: TGTGCCAGCACCAGAGCAGTGAGCTCCTACAATGAGCAGTTCTTC.

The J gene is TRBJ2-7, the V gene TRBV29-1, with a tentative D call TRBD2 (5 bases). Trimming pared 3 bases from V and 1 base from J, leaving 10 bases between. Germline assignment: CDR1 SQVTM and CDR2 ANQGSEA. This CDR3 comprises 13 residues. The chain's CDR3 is CSVDPGGSYEQYF. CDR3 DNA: TGCAGCGTTGACCCTGGCGGGTCCTACGAGCAGTACTTC.

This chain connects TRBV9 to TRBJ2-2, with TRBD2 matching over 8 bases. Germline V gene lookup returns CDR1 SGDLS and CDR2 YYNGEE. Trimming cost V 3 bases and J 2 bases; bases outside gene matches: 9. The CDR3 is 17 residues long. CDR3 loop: CASSGGGGRGNTGELFF. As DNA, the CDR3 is TGTGCCAGCAGCGGAGGCGGGGGGCGTGGTAACACCGGGGAGCTGTTTTTT. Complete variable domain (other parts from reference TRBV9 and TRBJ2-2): DSGVTQTPKHLITATGQRVTLRCSPRSGDLSVYWYQQSLDQGLQFLIQYYNGEERAKGNILERFSAQQFPDLHSELNLSSLELGDSALYFCASSGGGGRGNTGELFFGEGSRLTVL.

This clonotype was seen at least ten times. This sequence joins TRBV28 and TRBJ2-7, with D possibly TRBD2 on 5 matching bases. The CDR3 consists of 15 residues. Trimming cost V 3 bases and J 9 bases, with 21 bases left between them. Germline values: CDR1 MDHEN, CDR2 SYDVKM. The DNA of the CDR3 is TGTGCCAGCAGTTTCGGATCGGGAAGGCTTAGGTCGCAGTACTTC. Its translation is CASSFGSGRLRSQYF.

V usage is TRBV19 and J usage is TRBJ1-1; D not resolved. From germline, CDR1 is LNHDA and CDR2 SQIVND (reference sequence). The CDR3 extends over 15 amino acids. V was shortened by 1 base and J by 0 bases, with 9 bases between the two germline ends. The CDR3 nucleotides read TGTGCCAGTAGTATAGGCCCGGTAATGAACACTGAAGCTTTCTTT. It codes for CASSIGPVMNTEAFF.

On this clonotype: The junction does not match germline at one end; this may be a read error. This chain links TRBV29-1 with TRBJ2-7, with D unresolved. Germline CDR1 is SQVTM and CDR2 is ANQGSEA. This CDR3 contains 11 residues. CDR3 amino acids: CSVEDTYEQYF. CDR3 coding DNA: TGCAGCGTGGAAGACACCTACGAGCAGTACTTC.